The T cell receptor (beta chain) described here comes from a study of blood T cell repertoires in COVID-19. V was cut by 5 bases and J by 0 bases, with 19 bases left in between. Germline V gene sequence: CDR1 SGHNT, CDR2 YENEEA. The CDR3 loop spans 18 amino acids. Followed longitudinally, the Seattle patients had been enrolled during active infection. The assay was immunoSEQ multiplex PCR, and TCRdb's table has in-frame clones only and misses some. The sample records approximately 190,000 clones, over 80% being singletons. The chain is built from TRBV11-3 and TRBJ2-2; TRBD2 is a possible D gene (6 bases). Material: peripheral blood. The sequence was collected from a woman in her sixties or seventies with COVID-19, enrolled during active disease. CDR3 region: CASSRSPMAGTNTGELFF. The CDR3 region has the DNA TGTGCCAGCAGCAGGTCCCCTATGGCGGGAACGAACACCGGGGAGCTGTTTTTT.